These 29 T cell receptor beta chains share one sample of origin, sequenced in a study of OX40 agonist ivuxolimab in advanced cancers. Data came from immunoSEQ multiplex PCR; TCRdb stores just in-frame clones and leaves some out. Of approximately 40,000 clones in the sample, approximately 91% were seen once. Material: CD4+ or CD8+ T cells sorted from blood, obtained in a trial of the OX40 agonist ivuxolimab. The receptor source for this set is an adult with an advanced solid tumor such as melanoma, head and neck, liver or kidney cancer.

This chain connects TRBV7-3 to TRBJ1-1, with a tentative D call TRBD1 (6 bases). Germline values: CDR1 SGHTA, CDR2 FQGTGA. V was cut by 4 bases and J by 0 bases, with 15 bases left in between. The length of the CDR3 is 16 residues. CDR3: CASSSTGTRMNTEAFF. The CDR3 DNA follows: TGTGCCAGCAGCTCGACCGGGACACGTATGAACACTGAAGCTTTCTTT.

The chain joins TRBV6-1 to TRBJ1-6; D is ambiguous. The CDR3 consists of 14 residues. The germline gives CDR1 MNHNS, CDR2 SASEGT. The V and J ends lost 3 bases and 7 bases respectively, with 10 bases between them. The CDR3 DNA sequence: TGTGCCAGCAGTGAGGTTTATGGGAATTCACCCCTCCACTTT. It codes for CASSEVYGNSPLHF.

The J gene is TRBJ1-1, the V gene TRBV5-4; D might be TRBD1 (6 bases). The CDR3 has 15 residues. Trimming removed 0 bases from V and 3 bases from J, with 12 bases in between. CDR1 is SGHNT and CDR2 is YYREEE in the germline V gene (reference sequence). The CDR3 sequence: CASSLVRGQDTEAFF. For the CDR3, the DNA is TGTGCCAGCAGCTTGGTCCGGGGGCAGGACACTGAAGCTTTCTTT.

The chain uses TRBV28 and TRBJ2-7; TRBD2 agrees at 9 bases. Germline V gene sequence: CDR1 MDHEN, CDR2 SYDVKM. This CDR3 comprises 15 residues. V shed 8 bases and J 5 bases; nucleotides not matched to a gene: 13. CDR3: CASATWASGKNEQYF. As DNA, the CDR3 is TGTGCCAGCGCCACCTGGGCTAGCGGGAAGAACGAGCAGTACTTC.

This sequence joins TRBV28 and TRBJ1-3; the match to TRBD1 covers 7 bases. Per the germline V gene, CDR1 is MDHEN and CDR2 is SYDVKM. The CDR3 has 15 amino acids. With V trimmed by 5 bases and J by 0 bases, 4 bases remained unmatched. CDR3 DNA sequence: TGTGCCAGCAGTCTGGGGACAGCCTCTGGAAACACCATATATTTT. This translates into CASSLGTASGNTIYF.

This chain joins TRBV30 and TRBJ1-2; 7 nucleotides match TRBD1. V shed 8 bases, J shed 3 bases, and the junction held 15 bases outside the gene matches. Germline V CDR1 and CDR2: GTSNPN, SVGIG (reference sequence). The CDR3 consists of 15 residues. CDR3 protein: CASSAQTGADYGYTF. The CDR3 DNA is TGTGCCAGTAGTGCGCAAACAGGGGCCGACTATGGCTACACCTTC.

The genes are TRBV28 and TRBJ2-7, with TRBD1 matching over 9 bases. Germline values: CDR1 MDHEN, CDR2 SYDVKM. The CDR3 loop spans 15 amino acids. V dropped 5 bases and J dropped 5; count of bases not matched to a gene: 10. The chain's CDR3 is CASSTPGTGPHEQYF. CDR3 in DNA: TGTGCCAGCAGTACACCCGGGACAGGGCCCCACGAGCAGTACTTC.

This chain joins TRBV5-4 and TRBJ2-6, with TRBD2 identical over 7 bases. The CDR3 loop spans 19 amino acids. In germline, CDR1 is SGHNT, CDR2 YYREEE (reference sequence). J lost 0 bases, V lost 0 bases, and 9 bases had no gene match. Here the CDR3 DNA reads TGTGCCAGCAGCTTGGTCACCGGGAGGACTCGCTCTGGGGCCAACGTCCTGACTTTC. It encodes CASSLVTGRTRSGANVLTF.

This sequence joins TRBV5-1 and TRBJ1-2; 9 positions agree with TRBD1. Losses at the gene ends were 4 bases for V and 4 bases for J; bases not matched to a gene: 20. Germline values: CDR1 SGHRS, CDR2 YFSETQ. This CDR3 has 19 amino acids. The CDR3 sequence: CASSTTGTGTPDMGYGYTF. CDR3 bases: TGCGCCAGCAGCACTACCGGGACAGGGACACCCGACATGGGCTATGGCTACACCTTC.

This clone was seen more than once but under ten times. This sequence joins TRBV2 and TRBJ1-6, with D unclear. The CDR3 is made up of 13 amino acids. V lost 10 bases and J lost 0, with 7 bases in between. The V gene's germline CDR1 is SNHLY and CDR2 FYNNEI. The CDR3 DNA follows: TGTGCCACCTCGGTCTCCTATAATTCACCCCTCCACTTT. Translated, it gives CATSVSYNSPLHF.

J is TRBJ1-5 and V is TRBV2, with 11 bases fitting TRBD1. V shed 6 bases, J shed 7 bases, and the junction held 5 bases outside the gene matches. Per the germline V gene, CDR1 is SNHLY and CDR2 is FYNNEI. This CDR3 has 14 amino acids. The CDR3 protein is CASRGTGGRQPQHF. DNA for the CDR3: TGTGCCAGCAGGGGGACAGGGGGGCGGCAGCCCCAGCATTTT.

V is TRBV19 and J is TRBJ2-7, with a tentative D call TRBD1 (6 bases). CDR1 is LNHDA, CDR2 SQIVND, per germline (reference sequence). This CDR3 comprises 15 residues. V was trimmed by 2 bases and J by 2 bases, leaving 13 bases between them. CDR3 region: CASSITGGNAYEQYF. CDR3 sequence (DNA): TGTGCCAGTAGTATAACTGGGGGCAATGCCTACGAGCAGTACTTC.

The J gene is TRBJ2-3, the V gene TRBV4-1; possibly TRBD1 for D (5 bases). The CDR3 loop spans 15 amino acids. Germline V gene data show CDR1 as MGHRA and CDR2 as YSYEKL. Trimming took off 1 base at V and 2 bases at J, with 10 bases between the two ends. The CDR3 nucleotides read TGCGCCAGCAGCCAAGGGACACTTAACACAGATACGCAGTATTTT. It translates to CASSQGTLNTDTQYF.

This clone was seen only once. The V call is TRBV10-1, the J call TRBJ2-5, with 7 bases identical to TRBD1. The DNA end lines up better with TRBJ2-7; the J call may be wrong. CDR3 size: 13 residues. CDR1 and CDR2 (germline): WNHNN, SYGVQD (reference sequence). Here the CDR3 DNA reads TGCGCCAGCAGCAAGGGGGCCTCCTACGAGCAGTACTTC. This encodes CASSKGASYEQYF.

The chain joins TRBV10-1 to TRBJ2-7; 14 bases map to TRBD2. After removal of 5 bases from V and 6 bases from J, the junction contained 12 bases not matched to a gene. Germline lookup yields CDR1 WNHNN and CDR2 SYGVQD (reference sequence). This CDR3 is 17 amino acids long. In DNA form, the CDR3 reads TGCGCCAGCAGTAACTTACCGGGACTAGCGGGAGTAGCCGAGCAGTACTTC. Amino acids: CASSNLPGLAGVAEQYF.

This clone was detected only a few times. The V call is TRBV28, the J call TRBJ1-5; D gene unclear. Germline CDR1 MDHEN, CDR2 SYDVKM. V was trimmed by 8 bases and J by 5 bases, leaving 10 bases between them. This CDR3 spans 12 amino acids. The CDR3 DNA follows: TGTGCCAGCGGGGTGGGGTATCAGCCCCAGCATTTT. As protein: CASGVGYQPQHF.

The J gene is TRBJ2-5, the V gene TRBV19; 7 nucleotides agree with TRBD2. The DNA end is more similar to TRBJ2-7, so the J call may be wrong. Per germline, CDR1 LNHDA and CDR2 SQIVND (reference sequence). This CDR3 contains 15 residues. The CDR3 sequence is CASSPYTGRTYEQYF. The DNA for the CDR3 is TGTGCCAGTAGTCCGTACACCGGGAGGACCTACGAGCAGTACTTC.

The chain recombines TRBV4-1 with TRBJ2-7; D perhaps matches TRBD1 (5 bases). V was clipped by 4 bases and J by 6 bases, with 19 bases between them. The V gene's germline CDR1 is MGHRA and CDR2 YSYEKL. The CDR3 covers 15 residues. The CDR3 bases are TGCGCCAGCAGCCGGCAGGGTGTGTTAATGAGCGAGCAGTACTTC. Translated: CASSRQGVLMSEQYF.

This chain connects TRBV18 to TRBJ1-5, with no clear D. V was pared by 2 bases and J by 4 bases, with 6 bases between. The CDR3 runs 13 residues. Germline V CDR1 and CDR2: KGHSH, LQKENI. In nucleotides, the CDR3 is TGTGCCAGCTCACCAACGTGGAATCAGCCCCAGCATTTT. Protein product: CASSPTWNQPQHF.

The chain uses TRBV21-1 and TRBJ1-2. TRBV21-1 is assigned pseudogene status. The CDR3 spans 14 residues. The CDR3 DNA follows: TGTGCCAGCAGCAAATCCCACGGCAACTATGGCTACACCTTC. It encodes CASSKSHGNYGYTF.

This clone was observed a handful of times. The CDR3 spells CASSPGPGAGNTIYF. CDR3 coding DNA: TGTGCCAGCTCACCAGGGCCAGGGGCTGGAAACACCATATATTTT. This chain joins TRBV18 and TRBJ1-3; tentative D call: TRBD1 (6 bases). The germline V gene has CDR1 KGHSH and CDR2 LQKENI. With 2 bases removed from V and 2 bases from J, the gap between germline ends came to 10 bases. This CDR3 region has 15 residues.

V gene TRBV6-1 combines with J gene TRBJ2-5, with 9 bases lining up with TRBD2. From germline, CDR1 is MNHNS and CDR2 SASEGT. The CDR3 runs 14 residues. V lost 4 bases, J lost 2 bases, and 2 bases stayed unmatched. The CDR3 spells CASSVAGAQETQYF. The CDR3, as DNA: TGTGCCAGCAGTGTAGCGGGGGCTCAAGAGACCCAGTACTTC.

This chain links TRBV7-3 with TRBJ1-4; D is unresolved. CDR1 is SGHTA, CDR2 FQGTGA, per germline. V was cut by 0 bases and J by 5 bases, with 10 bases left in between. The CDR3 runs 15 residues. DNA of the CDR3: TGTGCCAGCAGCTTAACGGCGGGTTCAAATGAAAAACTGTTTTTT. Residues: CASSLTAGSNEKLFF. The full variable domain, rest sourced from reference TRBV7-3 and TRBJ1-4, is GAGVSQTPSNKVTEKGKYVELRCDPISGHTALYWYRQSLGQGPEFLIYFQGTGAADDSGLPNDRFFAVRPEGSVSTLKIQRTERGDSAVYLCASSLTAGSNEKLFFGSGTQLSVL.

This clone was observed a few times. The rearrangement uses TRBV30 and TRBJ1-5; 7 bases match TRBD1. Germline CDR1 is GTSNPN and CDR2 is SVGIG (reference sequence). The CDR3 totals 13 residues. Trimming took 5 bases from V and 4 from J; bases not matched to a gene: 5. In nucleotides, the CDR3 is TGTGCCTGGTCTTCAGGGGGGAATCAGCCCCAGCATTTT. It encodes CAWSSGGNQPQHF.

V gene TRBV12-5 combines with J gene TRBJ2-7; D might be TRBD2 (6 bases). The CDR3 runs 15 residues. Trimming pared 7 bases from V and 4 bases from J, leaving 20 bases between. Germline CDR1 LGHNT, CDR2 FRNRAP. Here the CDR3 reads CASAQWGSGDYEQYF. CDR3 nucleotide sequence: TGTGCTAGTGCCCAATGGGGGTCGGGAGATTACGAGCAGTACTTC. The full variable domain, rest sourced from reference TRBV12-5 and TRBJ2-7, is DARVTQTPRHKVTEMGQEVTMRCQPILGHNTVFWYRQTMMQGLELLAYFRNRAPLDDSGMPKDRFSAEMPDATLATLKIQPSEPRDSAVYFCASAQWGSGDYEQYFGPGTRLTVT.

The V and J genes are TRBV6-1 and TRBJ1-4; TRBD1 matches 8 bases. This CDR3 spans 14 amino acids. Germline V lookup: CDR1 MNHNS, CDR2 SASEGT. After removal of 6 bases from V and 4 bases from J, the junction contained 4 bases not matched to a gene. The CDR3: CASRPDRGNEKLFF. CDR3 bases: TGTGCCAGCAGGCCAGACAGGGGTAATGAAAAACTGTTTTTT.

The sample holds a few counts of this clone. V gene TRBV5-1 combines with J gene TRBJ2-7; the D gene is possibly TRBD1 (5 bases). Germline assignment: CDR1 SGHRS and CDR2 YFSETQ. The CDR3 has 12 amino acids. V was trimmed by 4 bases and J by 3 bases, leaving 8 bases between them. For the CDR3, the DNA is TGCGCCAGCAGCGCCCAGGGCTACGAGCAGTACTTC. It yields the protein CASSAQGYEQYF.

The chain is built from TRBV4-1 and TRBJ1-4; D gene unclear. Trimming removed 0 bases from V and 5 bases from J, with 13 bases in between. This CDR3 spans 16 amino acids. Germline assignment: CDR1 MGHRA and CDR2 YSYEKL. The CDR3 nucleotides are TGCGCCAGCAGCCAAGAATTGCGTGGAGAGAATGAAAAACTGTTTTTT. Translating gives CASSQELRGENEKLFF.

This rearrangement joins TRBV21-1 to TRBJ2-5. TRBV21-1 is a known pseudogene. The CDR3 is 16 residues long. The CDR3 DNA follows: TGTGCCAGCAGCTCCCTGCCTATGGGAAGTCAAGAGACCCAGTACTTC. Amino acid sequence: CASSSLPMGSQETQYF.